The rows below give T cell receptor beta chains drawn from one sample of a study of blood T cell repertoires in COVID-19. Using immunoSEQ multiplex PCR, the repertoire was profiled, and TCRdb retains in-frame clones only, with some absent. The top ten hold over 2% of the sample, which has around 120,000 clones, roughly 81% seen once. Sequenced sample: peripheral blood. The receptors were sampled from a human donor in a cohort sampled during active COVID-19. The CDR3 runs from the conserved cysteine through the conserved F or W.

CDR3 length: 16
J gene: TRBJ2-1
V gene: TRBV7-3
CDR3 protein: CASSLGTSGVKDEQFF

CDR3 length: 15
J gene: TRBJ2-7
V gene: TRBV18
CDR3 protein: CASSPEDRVVHEQYF

CDR3 length: 13
J gene: TRBJ2-1
V gene: TRBV12-3/TRBV12-4
CDR3 protein: CASTTTGEGEQFF

CDR3 length: 16
J gene: TRBJ2-1
V gene: TRBV5-1
CDR3 protein: CASSLDGSGRAGEQFF

CDR3 length: 11
J gene: TRBJ2-1
V gene: TRBV9
CDR3 protein: CASSPDSEQFF

CDR3 length: 14
J gene: TRBJ2-2
V gene: TRBV5-1
CDR3 protein: CASSLLGGPGELFF

CDR3 length: 15
J gene: TRBJ2-1
V gene: TRBV2
CDR3 protein: CASSERRPAYNEQFF

CDR3 length: 13
J gene: TRBJ2-2
V gene: TRBV5-1
CDR3 protein: CASSITSTGELFF

CDR3 length: 14
J gene: TRBJ2-1
V gene: TRBV11-2
CDR3 protein: CASSPPTEYNEQFF

CDR3 length: 15
J gene: TRBJ2-7
V gene: TRBV5-4
CDR3 protein: CASSLDSGGLNEQYF

CDR3 length: 15
J gene: TRBJ2-1
V gene: TRBV6-5
CDR3 protein: CASSYSRTSDNEQFF

CDR3 length: 17
J gene: TRBJ1-5
V gene: TRBV5-5
CDR3 protein: CASSTSPGTGNNQPQHF

CDR3 length: 18
J gene: TRBJ1-5
V gene: TRBV6-4
CDR3 protein: CASSDLTSGVCGNQPQHF

CDR3 length: 12
J gene: TRBJ1-2
V gene: TRBV12-3/TRBV12-4
CDR3 protein: CASTRDWARYTF

CDR3 length: 16
J gene: TRBJ2-5
V gene: TRBV3-1/TRBV3-2
CDR3 protein: CASSQVSGRAWETQYF

CDR3 length: 17
J gene: TRBJ2-7
V gene: TRBV4-3
CDR3 protein: CASSQGPGQGRSYEQYF